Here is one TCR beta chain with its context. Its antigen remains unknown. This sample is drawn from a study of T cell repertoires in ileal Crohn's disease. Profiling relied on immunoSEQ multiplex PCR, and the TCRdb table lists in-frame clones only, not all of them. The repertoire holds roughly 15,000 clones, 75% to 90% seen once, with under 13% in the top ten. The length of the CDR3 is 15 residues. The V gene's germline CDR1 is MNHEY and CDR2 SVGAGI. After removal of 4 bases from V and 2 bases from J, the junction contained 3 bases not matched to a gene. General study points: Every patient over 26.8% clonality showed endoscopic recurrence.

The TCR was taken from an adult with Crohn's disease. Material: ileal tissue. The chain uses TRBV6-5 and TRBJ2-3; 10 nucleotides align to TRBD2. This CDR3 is CASSSSGGVTDTQYF. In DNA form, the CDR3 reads TGTGCCAGCAGTTCCAGCGGGGGGGTCACAGATACGCAGTATTTT.